This T cell receptor beta chain came from a study of cytomegalovirus exposure and HLA in healthy donors. Use of 60 Vbeta and 13 Jbeta primers characterized the PCR. The table came from immunoSEQ multiplex PCR; TCRdb's copy has only in-frame clones and leaves some out. In the table there are 75,000 to 90,000 clones, around 78% of which are singletons. A remark on this clone: Its target is not known.

The CDR3 is 15 amino acids. V lost 1 base to trimming and J lost 4 bases; unmatched junction nucleotides: 1. The germline V gene has CDR1 PRHDT and CDR2 FYEKMQ (reference sequence). Study outcomes and limitations: Clonal expansion was found to be greater in HLA-associated TCR beta chains than in equally common others in a later analysis.

The receptor comes from a man aged 35 to 55 in good health and CMV-seronegative. Material for sequencing was PBMCs. J is TRBJ2-5 and V is TRBV13; 12 bases agree with TRBD2. DNA for the CDR3: TGTGCCAGCAGCTTAGCGGGACTAGCGGGAGAGACCCAGTACTTC. Protein product: CASSLAGLAGETQYF.